The T cell receptor beta chain under discussion was sequenced for a study of human T cells and chemical hapten exposure. MiXCR, applied by TCRdb to the RACE reads, yields one record per CDR3 protein. The sample has approximately 52,000 distinct CDR3 sequences, more than 9% seen once. The time point was: pre-sensitization, week 0. As to treatment: therapeutic diphenylcyclopropenone sensitization with weekly scalp DPC. Total RNA was isolated from unfractionated whole blood. With V trimmed by 5 bases and J by 5 bases, 8 bases remained unmatched. CDR3 length: 16 residues. The V gene's germline CDR1 is SGHTA and CDR2 FQGNSA.

The sequence was collected from a woman in her twenties or thirties with alopecia areata. Some clones in this sample may be carry-over from other donors' samples. The material was whole blood, obtained in connection with sensitization to the hapten diphenylcyclopropenone (DPC). The chain recombines TRBV7-2 with TRBJ2-7, with 14 bases lining up with TRBD2. The CDR3, as DNA: TGTGCCAGCAGCGATCCGACTAGCGGGGGGGTCGACGAGCAGTACTTC. It codes for CASSDPTSGGVDEQYF.